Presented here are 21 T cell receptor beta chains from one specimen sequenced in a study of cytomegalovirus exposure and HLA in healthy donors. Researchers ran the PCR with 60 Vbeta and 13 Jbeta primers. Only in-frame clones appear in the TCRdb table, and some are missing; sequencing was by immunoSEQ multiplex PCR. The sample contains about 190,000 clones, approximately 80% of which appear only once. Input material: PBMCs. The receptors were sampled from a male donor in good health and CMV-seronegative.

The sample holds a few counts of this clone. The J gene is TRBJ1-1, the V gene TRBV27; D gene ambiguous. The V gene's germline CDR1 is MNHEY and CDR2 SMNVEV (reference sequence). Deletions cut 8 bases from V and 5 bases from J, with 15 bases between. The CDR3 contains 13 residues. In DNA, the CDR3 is TGTGCCAGCGGTCTGGGTCCGAGGACTGAAGCTTTCTTT. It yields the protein CASGLGPRTEAFF.

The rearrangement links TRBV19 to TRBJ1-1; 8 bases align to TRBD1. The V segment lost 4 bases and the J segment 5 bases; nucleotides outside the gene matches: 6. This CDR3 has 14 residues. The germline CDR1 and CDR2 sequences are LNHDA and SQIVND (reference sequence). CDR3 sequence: CASSTTGGKTEAFF. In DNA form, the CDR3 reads TGTGCCAGTAGTACCACAGGGGGTAAGACTGAAGCTTTCTTT.

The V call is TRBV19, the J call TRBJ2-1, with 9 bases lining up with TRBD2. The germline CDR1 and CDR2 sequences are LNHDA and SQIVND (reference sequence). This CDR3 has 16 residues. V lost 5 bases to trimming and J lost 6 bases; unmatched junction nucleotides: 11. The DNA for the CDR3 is TGTGCCAGTAGTTTTCACAGCGGGAGGTATTTCAATGAGCAGTTCTTC. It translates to CASSFHSGRYFNEQFF. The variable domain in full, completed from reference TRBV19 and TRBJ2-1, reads DGGITQSPKYLFRKEGQNVTLSCEQNLNHDAMYWYRQDPGQGLRLIYYSQIVNDFQKGDIAEGYSVSREKKESFPLTVTSAQKNPTAFYLCASSFHSGRYFNEQFFGPGTRLTVL.

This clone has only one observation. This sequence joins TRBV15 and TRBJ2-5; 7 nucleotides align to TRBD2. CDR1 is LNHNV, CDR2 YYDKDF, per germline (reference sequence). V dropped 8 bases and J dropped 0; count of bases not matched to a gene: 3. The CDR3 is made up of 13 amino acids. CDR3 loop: CATSSGDQETQYF. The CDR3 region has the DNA TGTGCCACCTCCAGCGGGGACCAAGAGACCCAGTACTTC.

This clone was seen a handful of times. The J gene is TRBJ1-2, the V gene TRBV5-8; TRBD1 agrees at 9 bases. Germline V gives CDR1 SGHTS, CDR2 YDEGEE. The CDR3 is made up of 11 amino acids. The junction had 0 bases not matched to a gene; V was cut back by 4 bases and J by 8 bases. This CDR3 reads CASSTGGGYTF. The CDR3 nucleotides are TGTGCCAGCAGCACAGGGGGCGGCTACACCTTC. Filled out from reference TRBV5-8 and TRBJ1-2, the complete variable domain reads EAGVTQSPTHLIKTRGQQATLRCSPISGHTSVYWYQQALGLGLQFLLWYDEGEERNRGNFPPRFSGRQFPNYSSELNVNALELEDSALYLCASSTGGGYTFGSGTRLTVV.

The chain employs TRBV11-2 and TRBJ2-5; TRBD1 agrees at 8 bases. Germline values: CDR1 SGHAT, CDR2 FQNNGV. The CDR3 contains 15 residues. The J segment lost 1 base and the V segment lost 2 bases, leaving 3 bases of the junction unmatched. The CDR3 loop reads CASSLRGTGQETQYF. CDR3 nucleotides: TGTGCCAGCAGCTTACGAGGGACAGGCCAAGAGACCCAGTACTTC.

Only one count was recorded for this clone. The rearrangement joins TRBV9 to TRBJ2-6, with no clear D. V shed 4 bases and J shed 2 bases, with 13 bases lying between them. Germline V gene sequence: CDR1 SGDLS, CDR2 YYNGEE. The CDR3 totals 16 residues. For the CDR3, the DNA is TGTGCCAGCAGCTCCGTGGGTGGAGCTGGGGCCAACGTCCTGACTTTC. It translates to CASSSVGGAGANVLTF.

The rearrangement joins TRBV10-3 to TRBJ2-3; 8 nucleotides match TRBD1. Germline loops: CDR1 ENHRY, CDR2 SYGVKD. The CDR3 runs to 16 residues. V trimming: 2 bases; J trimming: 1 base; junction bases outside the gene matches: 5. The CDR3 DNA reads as TGTGCCATCAGTGAGGGGCAGGGGGCTGGCACAGATACGCAGTATTTT. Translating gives CAISEGQGAGTDTQYF.

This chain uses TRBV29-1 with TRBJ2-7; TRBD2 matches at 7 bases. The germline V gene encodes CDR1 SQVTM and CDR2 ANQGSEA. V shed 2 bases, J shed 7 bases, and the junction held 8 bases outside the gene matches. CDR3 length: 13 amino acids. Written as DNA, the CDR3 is TGCAGCGTTGAATCGAGCGGGGTGGGAGAGCAGTACTTC. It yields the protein CSVESSGVGEQYF.

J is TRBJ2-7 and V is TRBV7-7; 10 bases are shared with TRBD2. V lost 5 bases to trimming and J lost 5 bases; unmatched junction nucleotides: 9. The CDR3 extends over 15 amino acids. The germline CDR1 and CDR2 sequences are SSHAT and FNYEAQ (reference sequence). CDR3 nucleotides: TGTGCCAGCAGCCCACTTAGCGGGGGGCGAAACGAGCAGTACTTC. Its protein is CASSPLSGGRNEQYF.

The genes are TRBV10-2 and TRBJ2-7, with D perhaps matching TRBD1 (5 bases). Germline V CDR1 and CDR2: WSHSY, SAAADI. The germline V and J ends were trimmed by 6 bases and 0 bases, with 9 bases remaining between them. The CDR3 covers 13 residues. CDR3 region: CASRYRSSYEQYF. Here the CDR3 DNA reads TGCGCCAGCAGATACAGGAGCTCCTACGAGCAGTACTTC.

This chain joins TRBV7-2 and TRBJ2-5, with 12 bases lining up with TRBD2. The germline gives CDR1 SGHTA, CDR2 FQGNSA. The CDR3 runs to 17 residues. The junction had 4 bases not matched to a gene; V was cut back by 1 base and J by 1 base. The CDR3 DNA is TGTGCCAGCAGCTTAGTGGCTAGCGGGGGGGCCCAAGAGACCCAGTACTTC. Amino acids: CASSLVASGGAQETQYF.

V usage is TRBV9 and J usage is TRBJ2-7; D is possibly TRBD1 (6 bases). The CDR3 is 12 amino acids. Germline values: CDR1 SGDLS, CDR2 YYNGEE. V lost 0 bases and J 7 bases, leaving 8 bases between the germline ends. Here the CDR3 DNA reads TGTGCCAGCAGCGTAGAGGGGACAGAGCAGTACTTC. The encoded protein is CASSVEGTEQYF.

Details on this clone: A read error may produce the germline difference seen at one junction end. The CDR3: CASSLRQGVGYPF. The CDR3 DNA follows: TGTGCCAGCAGTTTACGACAGGGGGTTGGCTACCCCTTC. The chain employs TRBV28 and TRBJ1-2; 9 positions match TRBD1. Germline lookup yields CDR1 MDHEN and CDR2 SYDVKM. The CDR3 loop spans 13 amino acids.

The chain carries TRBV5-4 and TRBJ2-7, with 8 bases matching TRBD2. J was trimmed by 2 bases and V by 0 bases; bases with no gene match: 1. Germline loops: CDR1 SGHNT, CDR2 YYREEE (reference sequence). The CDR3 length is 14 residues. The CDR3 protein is CASSLELAAYEQYF. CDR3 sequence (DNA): TGTGCCAGCAGCTTGGAACTAGCGGCCTACGAGCAGTACTTC.

The DNA of the CDR3 is TGCGCCAGCAGCGAACGCCCCAGGGGGCAAGAGACCCAGTACTTC. Its translation is CASSERPRGQETQYF. The chain employs TRBV5-1 and TRBJ2-5, with 7 bases identical to TRBD1. The germline V gene encodes CDR1 SGHRS and CDR2 YFSETQ. The length of the CDR3 is 15 residues. The V segment lost 4 bases and the J segment 2 bases; nucleotides outside the gene matches: 8.

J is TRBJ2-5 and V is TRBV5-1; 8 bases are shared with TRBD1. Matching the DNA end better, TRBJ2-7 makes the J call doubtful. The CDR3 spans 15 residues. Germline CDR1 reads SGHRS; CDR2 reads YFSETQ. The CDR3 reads CASSPGAQGVHEQYF. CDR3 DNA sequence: TGCGCCAGCAGCCCGGGGGCACAGGGGGTCCACGAGCAGTACTTC.

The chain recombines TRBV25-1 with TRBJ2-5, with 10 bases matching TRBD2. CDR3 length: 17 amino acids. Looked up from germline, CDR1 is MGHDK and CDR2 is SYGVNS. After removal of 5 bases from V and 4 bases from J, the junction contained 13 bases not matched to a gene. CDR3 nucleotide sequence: TGTGCCAGCAGTTATACAACGCCGGGACTAGCGCGAGAGACCCAGTACTTC. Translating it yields CASSYTTPGLARETQYF. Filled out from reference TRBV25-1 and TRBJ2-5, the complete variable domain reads EADIYQTPRYLVIGTGKKITLECSQTMGHDKMYWYQQDPGMELHLIHYSYGVNSTEKGDLSSESTVSRIRTEHFPLTLESARPSHTSQYLCASSYTTPGLARETQYFGPGTRLLVL.

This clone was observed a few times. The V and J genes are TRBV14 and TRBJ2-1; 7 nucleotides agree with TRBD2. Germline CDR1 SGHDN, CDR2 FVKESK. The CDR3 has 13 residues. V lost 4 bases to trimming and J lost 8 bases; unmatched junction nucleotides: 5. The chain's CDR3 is CASSRGGRYEQFF. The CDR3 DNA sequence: TGTGCCAGCAGCCGCGGGGGTAGGTATGAGCAGTTCTTC. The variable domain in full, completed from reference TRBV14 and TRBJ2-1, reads EAGVTQFPSHSVIEKGQTVTLRCDPISGHDNLYWYRRVMGKEIKFLLHFVKESKQDESGMPNNRFLAERTGGTYSTLKVQPAELEDSGVYFCASSRGGRYEQFFGPGTRLTVL.

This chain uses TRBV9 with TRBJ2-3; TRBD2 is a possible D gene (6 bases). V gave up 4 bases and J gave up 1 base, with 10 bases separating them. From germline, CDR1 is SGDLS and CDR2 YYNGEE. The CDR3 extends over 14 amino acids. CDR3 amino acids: CASSPWGGTDTQYF. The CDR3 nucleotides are TGTGCCAGCAGCCCATGGGGGGGCACAGATACGCAGTATTTT.

The CDR3, as DNA: TGTGCCAGCAGTGAAAGTTTGGGAGGAGGCACAGATACGCAGTATTTT. Translated, it gives CASSESLGGGTDTQYF. The chain is built from TRBV6-4 and TRBJ2-3, with TRBD2 as a possible D gene (6 bases). V dropped 3 bases and J dropped 1 base, with 14 bases sitting between them. In germline, CDR1 is MRHNA, CDR2 SNTAGT. This CDR3 comprises 16 residues.